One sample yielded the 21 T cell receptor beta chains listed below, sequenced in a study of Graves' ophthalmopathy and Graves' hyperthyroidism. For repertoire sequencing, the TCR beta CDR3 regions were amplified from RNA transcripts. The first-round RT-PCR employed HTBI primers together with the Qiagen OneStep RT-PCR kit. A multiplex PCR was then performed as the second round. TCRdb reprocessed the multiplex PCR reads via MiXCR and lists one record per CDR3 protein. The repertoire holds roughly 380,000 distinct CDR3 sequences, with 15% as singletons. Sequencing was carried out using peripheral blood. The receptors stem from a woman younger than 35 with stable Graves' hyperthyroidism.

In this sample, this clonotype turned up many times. CDR3 nucleotide sequence: TGTGCCAGTAGTATTGAACAGGGGGCGCGATCTTATGGCTACACCTTC. This codes for CASSIEQGARSYGYTF. The rearrangement joins TRBV19 to TRBJ1-2, with 9 nucleotides matching TRBD1. This CDR3 region has 16 residues. V lost 3 bases, J lost 5 bases, and 10 bases stayed unmatched. The germline V gene has CDR1 LNHDA and CDR2 SQIVND (reference sequence).

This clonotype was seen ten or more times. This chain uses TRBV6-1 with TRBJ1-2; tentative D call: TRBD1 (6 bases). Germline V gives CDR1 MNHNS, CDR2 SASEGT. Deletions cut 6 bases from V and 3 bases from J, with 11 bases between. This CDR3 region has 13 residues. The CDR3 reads CASRGAAYYGYTF. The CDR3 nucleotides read TGTGCCAGCAGGGGGGCAGCTTACTATGGCTACACCTTC.

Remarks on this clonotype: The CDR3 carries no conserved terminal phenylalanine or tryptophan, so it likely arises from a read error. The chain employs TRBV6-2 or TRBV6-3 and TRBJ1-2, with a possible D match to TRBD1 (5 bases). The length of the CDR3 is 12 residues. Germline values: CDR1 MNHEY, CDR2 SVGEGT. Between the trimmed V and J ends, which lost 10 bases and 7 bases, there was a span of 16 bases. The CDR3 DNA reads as TGTGCCACCAAAGGGGAAAGGAGTGGCTACACCTAC. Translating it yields CATKGERSGYTY.

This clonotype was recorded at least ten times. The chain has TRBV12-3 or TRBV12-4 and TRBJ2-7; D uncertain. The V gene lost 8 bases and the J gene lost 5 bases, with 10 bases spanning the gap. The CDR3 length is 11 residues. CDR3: CASPQRNEQYF. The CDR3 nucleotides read TGTGCCAGCCCACAAAGGAACGAGCAGTACTTC.

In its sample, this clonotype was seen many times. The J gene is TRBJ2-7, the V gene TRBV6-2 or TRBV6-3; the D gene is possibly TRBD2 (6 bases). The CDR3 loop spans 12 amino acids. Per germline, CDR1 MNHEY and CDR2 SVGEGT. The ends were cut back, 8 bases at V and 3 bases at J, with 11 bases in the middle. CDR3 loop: CASGDSFYEQYF. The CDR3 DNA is TGTGCCAGCGGGGACTCATTCTACGAGCAGTACTTC.

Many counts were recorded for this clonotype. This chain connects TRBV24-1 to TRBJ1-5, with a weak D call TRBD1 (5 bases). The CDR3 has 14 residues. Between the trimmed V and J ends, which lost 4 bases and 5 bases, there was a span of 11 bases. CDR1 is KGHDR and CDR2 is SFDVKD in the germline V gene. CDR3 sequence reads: CATSEEGGDQPQHF. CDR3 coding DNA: TGTGCCACCAGTGAAGAGGGAGGGGATCAGCCCCAGCATTTT.

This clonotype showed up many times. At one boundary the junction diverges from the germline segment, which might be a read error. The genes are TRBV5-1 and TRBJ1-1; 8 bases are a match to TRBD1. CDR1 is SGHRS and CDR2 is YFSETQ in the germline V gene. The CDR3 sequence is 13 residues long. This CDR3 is CASSPLTGVTVGF. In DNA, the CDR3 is TGCGCCAGCAGCCCGTTGACAGGGGTTACCGTGGGCTTT.

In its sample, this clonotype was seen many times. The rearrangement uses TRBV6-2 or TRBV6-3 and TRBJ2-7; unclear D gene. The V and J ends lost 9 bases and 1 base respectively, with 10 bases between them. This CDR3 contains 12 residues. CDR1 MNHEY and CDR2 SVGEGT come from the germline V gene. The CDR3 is CASKTWSYEQYF. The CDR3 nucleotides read TGTGCCAGTAAGACTTGGTCCTACGAGCAGTACTTC.

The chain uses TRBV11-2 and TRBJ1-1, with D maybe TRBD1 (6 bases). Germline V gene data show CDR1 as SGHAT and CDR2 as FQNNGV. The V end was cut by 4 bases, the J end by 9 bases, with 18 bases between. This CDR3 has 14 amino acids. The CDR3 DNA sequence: TGTGCCAGCAGCTGGACCACGGTGACAGGCAAAGCTTTCTTT. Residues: CASSWTTVTGKAFF.

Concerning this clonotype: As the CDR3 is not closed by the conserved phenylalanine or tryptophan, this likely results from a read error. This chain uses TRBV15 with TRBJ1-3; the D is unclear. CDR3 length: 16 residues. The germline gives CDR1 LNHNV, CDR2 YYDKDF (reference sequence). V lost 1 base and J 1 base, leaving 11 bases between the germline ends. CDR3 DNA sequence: TGTGCCACCAGCAGAGGCGTTGAGGAGTCTGGAAACACCATATATGTT. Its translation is CATSRGVEESGNTIYV.

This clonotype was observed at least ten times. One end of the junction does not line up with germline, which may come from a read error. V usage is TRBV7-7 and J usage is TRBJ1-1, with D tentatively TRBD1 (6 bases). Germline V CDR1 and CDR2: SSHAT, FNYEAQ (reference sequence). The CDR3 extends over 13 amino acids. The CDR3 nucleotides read TGTGCTAGCAGCCCAATAGGGGGCACTGAAGCTTTCTTT. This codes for CASSPIGGTEAFF.

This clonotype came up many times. CDR3 protein: CASSFWGGVQEQYF. The CDR3 region has the DNA TGTGCCAGCAGTTTCTGGGGGGGAGTTCAGGAGCAGTACTTC. The chain recombines TRBV12-3 or TRBV12-4 with TRBJ2-7; TRBD2 aligns across 7 bases. The CDR3 is 14 amino acids. The ends lost 3 bases at V and 7 bases at J; junction bases unmatched: 9.

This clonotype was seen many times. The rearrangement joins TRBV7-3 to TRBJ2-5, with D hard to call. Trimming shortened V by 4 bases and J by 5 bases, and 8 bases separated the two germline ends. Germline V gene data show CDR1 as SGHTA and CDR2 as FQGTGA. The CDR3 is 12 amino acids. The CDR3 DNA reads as TGTGCCAGCAGCTCCGATGGGGAGACCCAGTACTTC. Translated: CASSSDGETQYF.

CDR3 protein: CATSETDGAGELFF. In DNA, the CDR3 is TGTGCCACCAGTGAAACGGACGGGGCAGGGGAGCTGTTTTTT. This sequence joins TRBV24-1 and TRBJ2-2; either TRBD1 or TRBD2 may supply D (5 bases each). V was pared by 4 bases and J by 8 bases, with 13 bases between. The CDR3 consists of 14 residues. Germline-derived CDR1 and CDR2 are KGHDR and SFDVKD.

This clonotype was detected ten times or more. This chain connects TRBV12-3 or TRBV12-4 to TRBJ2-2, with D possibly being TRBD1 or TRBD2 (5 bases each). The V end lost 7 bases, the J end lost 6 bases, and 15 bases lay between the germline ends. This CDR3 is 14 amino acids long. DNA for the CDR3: TGTGCCAGCACCCCCCAGGGAGTAGCCGGGGAGCTGTTTTTT. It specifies CASTPQGVAGELFF.

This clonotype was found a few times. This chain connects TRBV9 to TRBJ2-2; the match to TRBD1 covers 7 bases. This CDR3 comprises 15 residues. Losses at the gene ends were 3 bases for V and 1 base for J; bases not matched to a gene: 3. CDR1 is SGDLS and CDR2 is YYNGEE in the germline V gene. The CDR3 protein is CASSETGLNTGELFF. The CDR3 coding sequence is TGTGCCAGCAGCGAGACAGGGTTGAACACCGGGGAGCTGTTTTTT.

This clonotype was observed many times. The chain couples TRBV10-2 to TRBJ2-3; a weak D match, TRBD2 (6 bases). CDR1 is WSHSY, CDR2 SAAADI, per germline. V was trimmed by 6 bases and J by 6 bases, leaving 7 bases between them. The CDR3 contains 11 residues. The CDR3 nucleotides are TGCGCCAGCAGGCTAGCGGATACGCAGTATTTT. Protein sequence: CASRLADTQYF.

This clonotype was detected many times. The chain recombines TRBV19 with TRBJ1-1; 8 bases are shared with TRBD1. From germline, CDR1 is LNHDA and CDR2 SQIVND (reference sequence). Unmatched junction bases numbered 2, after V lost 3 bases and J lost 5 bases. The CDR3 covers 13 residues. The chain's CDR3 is CASSMTGVTEAFF. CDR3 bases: TGTGCCAGTAGTATGACAGGGGTAACTGAAGCTTTCTTT.

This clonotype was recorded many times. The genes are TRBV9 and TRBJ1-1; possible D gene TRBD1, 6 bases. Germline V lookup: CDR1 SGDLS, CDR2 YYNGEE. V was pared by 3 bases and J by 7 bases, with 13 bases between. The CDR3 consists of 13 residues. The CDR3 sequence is CASSAGTSGEAFF. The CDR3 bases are TGTGCCAGCAGCGCCGGGACATCGGGTGAAGCTTTCTTT.

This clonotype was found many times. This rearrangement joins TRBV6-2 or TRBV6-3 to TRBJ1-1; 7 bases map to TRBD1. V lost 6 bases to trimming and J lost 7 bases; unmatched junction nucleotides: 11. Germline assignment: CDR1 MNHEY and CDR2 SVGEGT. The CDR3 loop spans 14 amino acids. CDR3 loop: CASRETGFIDEAFF. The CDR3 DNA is TGTGCCAGCAGAGAGACAGGGTTCATTGATGAAGCTTTCTTT.

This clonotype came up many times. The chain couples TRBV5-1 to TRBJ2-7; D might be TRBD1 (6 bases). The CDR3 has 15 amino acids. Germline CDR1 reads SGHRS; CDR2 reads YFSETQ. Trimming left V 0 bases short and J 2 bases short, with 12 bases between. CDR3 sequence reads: CASSLVTGLPYEQYF. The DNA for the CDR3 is TGCGCCAGCAGCTTGGTCACAGGGTTACCCTACGAGCAGTACTTC.